One sample yielded the 25 T cell receptor beta chains listed below, sequenced in a study of CD8 T cells in Susac syndrome. cDNA came from approximately 0.5 to 1 ug RNA primed by random hexamers. TCRdb re-called the immunoSEQ multiplex PCR reads with MiXCR, one entry per CDR3 protein. In the table there are 180,000 or so distinct CDR3 sequences, approximately 94% of which are singletons. The sequencing input was CD4+ T cells from PBMCs. These receptors were taken from a human donor in good health.

This chain connects TRBV29-1 to TRBJ1-1; no definite D call. CDR1 and CDR2 from the germline V gene are SQVTM and ANQGSEA. This CDR3 has 12 residues. Trimming took 3 bases from V and 1 from J, leaving 6 bases between them. CDR3 residues: CSVEGGNTEAFF. CDR3 coding DNA: TGCAGCGTTGAGGGAGGGAACACTGAAGCTTTCTTT.

The V call is TRBV20-1, the J call TRBJ2-7, with D perhaps matching TRBD1 (5 bases). The germline gives CDR1 DFQATT, CDR2 SNEGSKA (reference sequence). Deletions cut 0 bases from V and 2 bases from J, with 11 bases between. The CDR3 contains 14 residues. CDR3 residues: CSARDRDRTYEQYF. CDR3 bases: TGCAGTGCTAGAGACAGGGATAGGACCTACGAGCAGTACTTC.

The CDR3 region is CSVEFQGHNEQFF. DNA of the CDR3: TGCAGCGTTGAATTTCAGGGCCACAATGAGCAGTTCTTC. The gene calls are TRBV29-1 and TRBJ2-1; perhaps TRBD1 as D (5 bases). This CDR3 contains 13 residues. Germline CDR1 is SQVTM and CDR2 is ANQGSEA. V dropped 2 bases and J dropped 5 bases, with 10 bases sitting between them.

This clonotype was seen just once. This CDR3 is CSARGRGVDTQYF. DNA for the CDR3: TGCAGTGCTAGAGGTCGGGGGGTAGATACGCAGTATTTT. This chain links TRBV20-1 with TRBJ2-3, with TRBD2 identical over 7 bases. Trimming cost V 1 base and J 5 bases; bases outside gene matches: 3. The CDR3 loop spans 13 amino acids. Germline V CDR1 and CDR2: DFQATT, SNEGSKA (reference sequence).

The J gene is TRBJ1-2, the V gene TRBV29-1; D gene unclear. The CDR3 spans 13 residues. Trimming pared 2 bases from V and 0 bases from J, leaving 7 bases between. Germline V gene sequence: CDR1 SQVTM, CDR2 ANQGSEA. The CDR3 reads CSVEFSPNYGYTF. The CDR3 DNA sequence: TGCAGCGTTGAATTCAGCCCTAACTATGGCTACACCTTC.

The V gene is TRBV27, the J gene TRBJ2-7; 10 bases map to TRBD2. CDR1 is MNHEY and CDR2 is SMNVEV in the germline V gene (reference sequence). The CDR3 has 14 residues. Germline trimming cut 10 bases from V and 6 bases from J; bases unmatched to any gene: 12. The CDR3 sequence is CATTPSSGSTEQYF. The CDR3 DNA reads as TGTGCCACCACCCCGTCTAGCGGGAGTACCGAGCAGTACTTC.

The genes are TRBV20-1 and TRBJ2-1; D is undetermined. With 3 bases removed from V and 5 bases from J, the gap between germline ends came to 5 bases. The CDR3 has 11 amino acids. CDR1 DFQATT and CDR2 SNEGSKA come from the germline V gene (reference sequence). CDR3 sequence: CSASGHNEQFF. The CDR3 DNA reads TGCAGTGCTAGCGGACACAATGAGCAGTTCTTC.

V usage is TRBV20-1 and J usage is TRBJ2-5, with TRBD1 identical over 7 bases. Unmatched junction bases numbered 3, after V lost 5 bases and J lost 0 bases. Germline V CDR1 and CDR2: DFQATT, SNEGSKA (reference sequence). CDR3 length equals 13 residues. The CDR3 sequence: CSASDRYQETQYF. CDR3 DNA: TGCAGTGCTTCGGACAGGTACCAAGAGACCCAGTACTTC.

The V and J genes are TRBV27 and TRBJ2-3; D remains unclear. This CDR3 region has 14 residues. The V gene lost 6 bases and the J gene lost 7 bases, with 17 bases spanning the gap. Germline V lookup: CDR1 MNHEY, CDR2 SMNVEV (reference sequence). The DNA for the CDR3 is TGTGCCAGCAGGCATCTGGGGTTAACGAATACGCAGTATTTT. Amino acid sequence: CASRHLGLTNTQYF.

The CDR3 DNA sequence: TGCGCCAGCAGCCAAGATTATCGGGGAAACACTGAAGCTTTCTTT. This translates into CASSQDYRGNTEAFF. The J gene is TRBJ1-1, the V gene TRBV4-3; D gene unclear. Trimming removed 0 bases at V and 2 bases at J, with 10 bases between. Germline CDR1 and CDR2: LGHNA and YSLEER. The CDR3 contains 15 residues.

The chain links TRBV29-1 to TRBJ2-7, with 10 positions matching TRBD2. The length of the CDR3 is 11 residues. The germline CDR1 and CDR2 sequences are SQVTM and ANQGSEA. The CDR3 DNA is TGCAGTGGGACTAGCGTAGCCGAGCAGTACTTC. This translates into CSGTSVAEQYF.

The gene calls are TRBV29-1 and TRBJ2-3, with D perhaps assigned TRBD1 or TRBD2 (5 bases each). The germline CDR1 and CDR2 sequences are SQVTM and ANQGSEA. The CDR3 runs to 12 residues. V lost 8 bases, J lost 2 bases, and 11 bases lay in between. As DNA, the CDR3 is TGCAGCCTTGGGGGTAACACAGATACGCAGTATTTT. It is translated as CSLGGNTDTQYF.

The chain employs TRBV28 and TRBJ2-7; 8 positions agree with TRBD2. Germline loops: CDR1 MDHEN, CDR2 SYDVKM. The V gene end was trimmed by 2 bases and the J gene end by 4 bases; junction bases not matched to a gene: 4. The CDR3 loop spans 14 amino acids. The CDR3 sequence is CASSLAGGRYEQYF. The CDR3 DNA reads TGTGCCAGCAGTTTAGCGGGAGGACGGTACGAGCAGTACTTC.

The V call is TRBV29-1, the J call TRBJ2-3; the D call may be TRBD1 or TRBD2 (5 bases each). Deletions cut 6 bases from V and 3 bases from J, with 13 bases between. This CDR3 is 13 amino acids long. Germline V gene sequence: CDR1 SQVTM, CDR2 ANQGSEA. CDR3 residues: CSVADWGTDTQYF. For the CDR3, the DNA is TGCAGCGTCGCAGACTGGGGGACAGATACGCAGTATTTT.

The gene calls are TRBV24-1 and TRBJ1-5; D uncertain. V was trimmed by 9 bases and J by 0 bases, leaving 8 bases between them. The germline V gene encodes CDR1 KGHDR and CDR2 SFDVKD. This CDR3 comprises 13 residues. The DNA of the CDR3 is TGTGCCACCGGGTCCTATAGCAATCAGCCCCAGCATTTT. Translating gives CATGSYSNQPQHF.

This sequence joins TRBV20-1 and TRBJ2-2, with TRBD1 matching 8 bases. The germline V gene encodes CDR1 DFQATT and CDR2 SNEGSKA (reference sequence). The J segment lost 5 bases and the V segment lost 0 bases, leaving 11 bases of the junction unmatched. The CDR3 extends over 17 amino acids. CDR3 region: CSARDGQGAPLTGELFF. The CDR3 DNA follows: TGCAGTGCTAGAGATGGGCAGGGGGCGCCGTTAACCGGGGAGCTGTTTTTT.

This chain links TRBV18 with TRBJ2-7; D perhaps matches TRBD2 (5 bases). In germline, CDR1 is KGHSH, CDR2 LQKENI. V lost 3 bases, J lost 7 bases, and 10 bases lay in between. This CDR3 comprises 12 residues. The CDR3 nucleotides are TGTGCCAGCTCACCGCTAGCCTGGGAGCAGTACTTC. Amino acid sequence: CASSPLAWEQYF. The full variable domain, in which reference TRBV18 and TRBJ2-7 provide the parts outside the CDR3, is NAGVMQNPRHLVRRRGQEARLRCSPMKGHSHVYWYRQLPEEGLKFMVYLQKENIIDESGMPKERFSAEFPKEGPSILRIQQVVRGDSAAYFCASSPLAWEQYFGPGTRLTVT.

The chain joins TRBV29-1 to TRBJ2-5; TRBD2 might be the D (5 bases). There are 12 residues in the CDR3. Germline V gives CDR1 SQVTM, CDR2 ANQGSEA. V was trimmed by 4 bases and J by 3 bases, leaving 9 bases between them. The CDR3 coding sequence is TGCAGCGTTGCCCAGGAGGAAGAGACCCAGTACTTC. Protein sequence: CSVAQEEETQYF.

The V call is TRBV29-1, the J call TRBJ2-7; a possible D gene is TRBD1 (5 bases). V was shortened by 4 bases and J by 6 bases, with 10 bases between the two germline ends. In germline, CDR1 is SQVTM, CDR2 ANQGSEA. The CDR3 extends over 11 amino acids. The CDR3 nucleotides are TGCAGCGTTGTCAGGGTTCGCGAGCAGTACTTC. Amino acid sequence: CSVVRVREQYF.

The chain employs TRBV19 and TRBJ1-1, with a tentative D call TRBD1 (5 bases). Germline values: CDR1 LNHDA, CDR2 SQIVND (reference sequence). The CDR3 is 14 amino acids. Trimming took 6 bases from V and 8 from J, leaving 19 bases between them. In nucleotides, the CDR3 is TGTGCCAGTAGGATGCATGGCGGGGCTACCGAAGCTTTCTTT. It translates to CASRMHGGATEAFF. Together with reference TRBV19 and TRBJ1-1, the CDR3 gives the full variable domain: DGGITQSPKYLFRKEGQNVTLSCEQNLNHDAMYWYRQDPGQGLRLIYYSQIVNDFQKGDIAEGYSVSREKKESFPLTVTSAQKNPTAFYLCASRMHGGATEAFFGQGTRLTVV.

The chain has TRBV20-1 and TRBJ2-7; D unresolved. Trimming took off 6 bases at V and 4 bases at J, with 13 bases between the two ends. The germline V gene encodes CDR1 DFQATT and CDR2 SNEGSKA (reference sequence). CDR3 size: 12 residues. The CDR3 region is CSAGSEMYEQYF. The CDR3 coding sequence is TGCAGTGCAGGGTCCGAAATGTACGAGCAGTACTTC.

This chain links TRBV29-1 with TRBJ1-1; possible D gene TRBD1, 5 bases. Germline V gene data show CDR1 as SQVTM and CDR2 as ANQGSEA. This CDR3 is 11 amino acids long. The germline V and J ends were trimmed by 2 bases and 7 bases, with 8 bases remaining between them. The CDR3 loop is CSVERQIEAFF. In nucleotides, the CDR3 is TGCAGCGTTGAACGACAGATTGAAGCTTTCTTT. Variable domain in full (rest from reference TRBV29-1 and TRBJ1-1): SAVISQKPSRDICQRGTSLTIQCQVDSQVTMMFWYRQQPGQSLTLIATANQGSEATYESGFVIDKFPISRPNLTFSTLTVSNMSPEDSSIYLCSVERQIEAFFGQGTRLTVV.

The rearrangement links TRBV7-9 to TRBJ2-7; 7 bases are shared with TRBD1. Germline CDR1 reads SEHNR; CDR2 reads FQNEAQ (reference sequence). This CDR3 has 15 amino acids. The ends lost 1 base at V and 5 bases at J; junction bases unmatched: 8. The CDR3 spells CASSLDRGKTHEQYF. In DNA form, the CDR3 reads TGTGCCAGCAGCTTAGACAGGGGAAAAACCCACGAGCAGTACTTC.

The rearrangement joins TRBV7-2 to TRBJ2-3; D gene unclear. This CDR3 contains 13 residues. V was cut by 4 bases and J by 4 bases, with 9 bases left in between. Germline CDR1 is SGHTA and CDR2 is FQGNSA. CDR3 region: CASSYDWADTQYF. The CDR3 bases are TGTGCCAGCAGCTACGACTGGGCAGATACGCAGTATTTT.

This chain links TRBV29-1 with TRBJ2-7; D may be TRBD2 (5 bases). Trimming shortened V by 8 bases and J by 6 bases, and 14 bases separated the two germline ends. Looked up from germline, CDR1 is SQVTM and CDR2 is ANQGSEA. This CDR3 contains 11 residues. CDR3 sequence: CSCSRGSEQYF. The CDR3 DNA reads TGCAGCTGTTCCCGGGGAAGCGAGCAGTACTTC.